This T cell receptor beta chain was sequenced in a study of blood T cell repertoires in COVID-19. Study-level background: The cDNA or gDNA used as material had been derived from T cells, B-cell-depleted T cells, or PBMCs.

Method: immunoSEQ multiplex PCR; TCRdb's copy keeps in-frame clones and lacks some. The sample contains about 270,000 clones, 75% to 90% of which appear only once. The study recruited people aged about 18 to 89 years across roughly 23 US areas. Participant-given clinical history determined each cohort assignment. The CDR3 sequence is 15 residues long. CDR1 is SEHNR and CDR2 is FQNEAQ in the germline V gene (reference sequence). Deletions cut 8 bases from V and 2 bases from J, with 18 bases between. The clonotype originates from a woman younger than 35 who had recovered from COVID-19. Sample: PBMCs or T cells enriched from blood (not recorded which). The J gene is TRBJ1-1, the V gene TRBV7-9; D gene ambiguous. The CDR3 spells CASGNHFDFNTEAFF. DNA for the CDR3: TGTGCCAGCGGCAACCACTTTGACTTTAACACTGAAGCTTTCTTT.